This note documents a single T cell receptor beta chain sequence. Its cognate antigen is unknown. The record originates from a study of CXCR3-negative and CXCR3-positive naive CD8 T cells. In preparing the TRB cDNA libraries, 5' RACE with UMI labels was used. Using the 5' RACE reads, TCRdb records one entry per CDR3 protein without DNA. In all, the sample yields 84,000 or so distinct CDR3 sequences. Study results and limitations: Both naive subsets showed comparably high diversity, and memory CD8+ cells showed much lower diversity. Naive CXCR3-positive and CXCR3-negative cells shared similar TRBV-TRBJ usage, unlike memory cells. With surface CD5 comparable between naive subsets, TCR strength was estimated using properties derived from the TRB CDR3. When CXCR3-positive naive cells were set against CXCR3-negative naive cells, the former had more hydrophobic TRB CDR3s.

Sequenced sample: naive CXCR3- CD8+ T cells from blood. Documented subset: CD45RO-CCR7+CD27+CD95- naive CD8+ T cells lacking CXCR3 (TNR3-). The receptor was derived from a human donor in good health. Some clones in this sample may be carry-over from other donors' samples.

CDR3 sequence: CASSIQPFSGANVLTF. The J gene is TRBJ2-6, the V gene TRBV28. This CDR3 contains 16 residues. Germline V gives CDR1 MDHEN, CDR2 SYDVKM.